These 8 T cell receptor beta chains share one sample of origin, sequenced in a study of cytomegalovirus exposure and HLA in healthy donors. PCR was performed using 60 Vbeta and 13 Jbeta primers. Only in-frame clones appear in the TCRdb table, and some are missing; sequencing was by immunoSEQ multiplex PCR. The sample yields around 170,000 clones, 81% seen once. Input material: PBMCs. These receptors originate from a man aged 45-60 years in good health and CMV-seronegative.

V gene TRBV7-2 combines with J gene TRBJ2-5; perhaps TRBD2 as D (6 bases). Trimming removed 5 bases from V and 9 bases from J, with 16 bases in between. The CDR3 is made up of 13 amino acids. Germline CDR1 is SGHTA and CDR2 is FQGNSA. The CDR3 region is CASSPGDWRAQYF. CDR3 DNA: TGTGCCAGCAGCCCCGGCGACTGGAGGGCCCAGTACTTC.

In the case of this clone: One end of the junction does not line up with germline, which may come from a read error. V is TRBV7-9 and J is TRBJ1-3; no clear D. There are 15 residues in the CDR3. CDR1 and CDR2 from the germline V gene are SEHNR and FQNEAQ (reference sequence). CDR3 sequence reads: CSSSLFSETGNTIYF. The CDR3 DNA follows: TGTTCCAGCAGCTTATTCAGTGAAACTGGAAACACCATATATTTT.

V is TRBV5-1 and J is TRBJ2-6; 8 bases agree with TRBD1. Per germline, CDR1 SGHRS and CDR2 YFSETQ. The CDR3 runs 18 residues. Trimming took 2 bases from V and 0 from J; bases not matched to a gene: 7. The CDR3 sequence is CASSFTGQGGSGANVLTF. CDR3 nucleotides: TGCGCCAGCAGCTTTACCGGACAGGGAGGCTCTGGGGCCAACGTCCTGACTTTC.

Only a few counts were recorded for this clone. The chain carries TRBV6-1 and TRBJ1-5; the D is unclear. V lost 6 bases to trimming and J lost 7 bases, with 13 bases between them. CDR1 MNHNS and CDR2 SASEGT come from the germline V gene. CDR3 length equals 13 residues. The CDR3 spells CASSGGFWQPQHF. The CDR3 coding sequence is TGTGCCAGCAGCGGAGGGTTTTGGCAGCCCCAGCATTTT.

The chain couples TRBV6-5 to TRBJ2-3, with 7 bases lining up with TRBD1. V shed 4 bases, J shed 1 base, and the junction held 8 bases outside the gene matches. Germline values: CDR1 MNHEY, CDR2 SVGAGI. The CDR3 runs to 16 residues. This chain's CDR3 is CASSFLAGGGTDTQYF. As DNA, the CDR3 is TGTGCCAGCAGTTTCTTAGCAGGGGGAGGCACAGATACGCAGTATTTT.

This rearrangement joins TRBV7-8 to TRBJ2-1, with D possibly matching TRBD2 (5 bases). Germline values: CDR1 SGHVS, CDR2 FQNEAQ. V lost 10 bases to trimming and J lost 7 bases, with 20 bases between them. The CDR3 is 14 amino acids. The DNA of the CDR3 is TGTGCCACCACGTTGAACCCGCAGCGGAATGAGCAGTTCTTC. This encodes CATTLNPQRNEQFF.

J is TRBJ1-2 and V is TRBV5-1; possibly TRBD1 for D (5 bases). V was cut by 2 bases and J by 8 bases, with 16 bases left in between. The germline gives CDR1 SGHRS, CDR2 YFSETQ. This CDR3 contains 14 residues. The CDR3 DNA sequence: TGCGCCAGCAGCTTAGGCCAGGGCAGGTTCGGCTACACCTTC. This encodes CASSLGQGRFGYTF.

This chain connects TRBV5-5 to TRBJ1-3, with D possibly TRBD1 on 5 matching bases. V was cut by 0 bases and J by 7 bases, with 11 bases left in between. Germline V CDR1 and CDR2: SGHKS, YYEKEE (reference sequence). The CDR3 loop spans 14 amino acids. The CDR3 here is CASSLGPGSNTIYF. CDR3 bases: TGTGCCAGCAGCTTGGGGCCAGGGTCGAACACCATATATTTT. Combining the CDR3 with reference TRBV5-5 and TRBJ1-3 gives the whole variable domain DAGVTQSPTHLIKTRGQQVTLRCSPISGHKSVSWYQQVLGQGPQFIFQYYEKEERGRGNFPDRFSARQFPNYSSELNVNALLLGDSALYLCASSLGPGSNTIYFGEGSWLTVV.